This TCR beta chain was sequenced for a study of a mutant IDH1 vaccine in newly diagnosed glioma. Stated time point: week 11, during vaccination. All doses held 300 ug of mutant IDH1 20-mer peptide, with topical imiquimod. Losses at the gene ends were 5 bases for V and 0 bases for J; bases not matched to a gene: 9. CDR1 SEHNR and CDR2 FQNEAQ come from the germline V gene (reference sequence). This CDR3 has 17 amino acids. Regarding this clone: The antigen is undetermined.

This table comes from immunoSEQ multiplex PCR, and its TCRdb copy is limited to in-frame clones, with some not included. The sample includes 40,000 or so clones, 84% of them seen just once. Here the sequenced sample was PBMCs, taken from a glioma patient whose treatment included an IDH1 peptide vaccine. The V and J genes are TRBV7-9 and TRBJ2-1; TRBD2 matches 8 bases. The TCR was taken from a middle-aged man with glioma. CDR3 coding DNA: TGTGCCAGCAGCCTTGGTCTAGCGGGTGTCTCCTACAATGAGCAGTTCTTC. Translation: CASSLGLAGVSYNEQFF.